The clone carrying this T cell receptor (beta chain) showed up many times. The patients had localized lung adenocarcinoma, a non-small cell subtype. These data come from a study of CD4 and CD8 cells across lung adenocarcinoma regions. TCRdb re-derived calls from the PCR reads in MiXCR, one entry per CDR3 protein. The table includes some 2,900 distinct CDR3 sequences, under 50% detected once. The CDR3 spans 12 residues. V gave up 3 bases and J gave up 11 bases, with 8 bases separating them. Germline values: CDR1 MNHEY, CDR2 SMNVEV (reference sequence). V gene TRBV27 combines with J gene TRBJ1-6, with D maybe TRBD1 (6 bases). The receptor was isolated from a male donor with lung adenocarcinoma. The CD4 and CD8 labels of this study may be unreliable. The sample consisted of CD8+ T cells from the center of a lung tumor. CDR3 region: CASSFQGTPLHF. CDR3 in DNA: TGTGCCAGCAGTTTTCAGGGGACACCCCTCCACTTT.